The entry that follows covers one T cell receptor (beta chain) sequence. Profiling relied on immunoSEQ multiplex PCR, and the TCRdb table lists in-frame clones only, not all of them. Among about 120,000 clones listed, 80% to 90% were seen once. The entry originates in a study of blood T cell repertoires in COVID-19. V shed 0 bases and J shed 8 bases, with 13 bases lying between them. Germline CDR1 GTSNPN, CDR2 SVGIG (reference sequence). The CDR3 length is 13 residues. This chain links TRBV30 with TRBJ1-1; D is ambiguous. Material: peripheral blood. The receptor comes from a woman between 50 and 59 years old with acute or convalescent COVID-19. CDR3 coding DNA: TGTGCCTGGAGTGTACAACCGGGAGGGGAAGCTTTCTTT. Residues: CAWSVQPGGEAFF. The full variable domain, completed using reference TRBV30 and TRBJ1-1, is SQTIHQWPATLVQPVGSPLSLECTVEGTSNPNLYWYRQAAGRGLQLLFYSVGIGQISSEVPQNLSASRPQDRQFILSSKKLLLSDSGFYLCAWSVQPGGEAFFGQGTRLTVV.